This entry lists 2 T cell receptor beta chains sequenced from one sample in a study of T cells in localized non-small cell lung cancer. Libraries were prepared by immunoSEQ multiplex PCR; TCRdb keeps only in-frame clonotypes and omits some of them. In the table there are some 10,000 clones, 70% to 90% of which are singletons. This specimen consisted of peripheral blood, obtained before any cancer treatment. These receptors were collected from a male donor aged 60 or older with stage III lung adenocarcinoma.

The rearrangement links TRBV15 to TRBJ2-3; no definite D call. The V gene lost 1 base and the J gene lost 0 bases, with 20 bases spanning the gap. This CDR3 is built from 19 residues. Germline CDR1 reads LNHNV; CDR2 reads YYDKDF (reference sequence). This CDR3 is CATSRGPLTDLSSTDTQYF. DNA for the CDR3: TGTGCCACCAGCAGAGGACCTCTTACAGATCTCTCTAGCACAGATACGCAGTATTTT.

The chain is built from TRBV5-8 and TRBJ1-5; TRBD1 agrees at 10 bases. The germline V gene has CDR1 SGHTS and CDR2 YDEGEE. The CDR3 runs 16 residues. With 0 bases clipped from V and 5 bases from J, the junction kept 5 bases outside the gene matches. CDR3 sequence reads: CASSLGKGQGYQPQHF. The CDR3 bases are TGTGCCAGCAGCTTGGGTAAGGGACAGGGGTATCAGCCCCAGCATTTT.